Sequencing of this T cell receptor beta chain was carried out in a study of T-cell reconstitution after alpha-beta-depleted transplantation in children. This clonotype was counted between two and nine times. Unique molecular identifiers were incorporated into the prepared TCRbeta library. TCRdb re-analysed the PCR reads in MiXCR, keeping a single row per CDR3 protein. The data show hundreds of thousands of distinct CDR3 sequences, roughly 15% seen once. The length of the CDR3 is 14 residues. V lost 1 base to trimming and J lost 8 bases, with 11 bases between them. The chain has TRBV12-3 or TRBV12-4 and TRBJ1-4; D possibly corresponds to TRBD1 (6 bases). The sample consisted of PBMCs from the stem cell graft donor, taken from the stem cell graft. The sequence was collected from a human donor who donated a stem cell graft to a child with acute myeloid leukemia. CDR3 in DNA: TGTGCCAGCAGTTTAGGGGGGGCGCGGGAAAAACTGTTTTTT. Protein product: CASSLGGAREKLFF.